This TCR beta chain was sequenced during a study of T cell repertoires in cytomegalovirus infection. Study-wide background: The study used recently identified HLA-C-restricted and well-studied HLA-B-restricted CMV epitopes. Both a matching HLA type and CMV infection were indicated by public TCR beta signatures. Study-level points and caveats: Of the TCR beta families, the public ones yielded a cumulative frequency that identified carriers of CMV plus the relevant HLA. What dominated the ex vivo response were HLA-C-restricted CMV-specific TCR beta clonotypes.

V shed 5 bases and J shed 3 bases, with 17 bases lying between them. The CDR3 contains 15 residues. TCRdb reprocessed the reads with MiXCR, giving one entry per CDR3 protein. The data hold about 78,000 distinct CDR3 sequences, with 35% to 45% observed a single time. This clonotype has a handful of counts. Its matching antigen is unknown. Sequenced here: CD8+ T cells from cultured PBMCs, sampled from culture after CMV antigen stimulation. This TCR was recovered from a human donor in good health (CMV status not recorded). Some clones in this sample may be carry-over from other donors' samples. The chain combines TRBV12-3 or TRBV12-4 with TRBJ2-7; perhaps TRBD2 as D (6 bases). Here the CDR3 DNA reads TGTGCCAGCAGTCCGGGGGACTTCCAGCGCTACGAGCAGTACTTC. Protein: CASSPGDFQRYEQYF.